This entry features one T cell receptor beta chain sequence. Germline V gives CDR1 KGHSH, CDR2 LQKENI. Deletions cut 1 base from V and 4 bases from J, with 11 bases between. The CDR3 covers 15 residues. This sample stems from a study of Ad26.COV2.S vaccination and SARS-CoV-2 variants. The assay was immunoSEQ multiplex PCR, and TCRdb's table has in-frame clones only and misses some. Of roughly 510,000 clones listed, approximately 90% are singletons. Treatment given: 15 to 20 received Ad26.COV2.S at low or high dose, single or two shots; about five received placebo; per-sample allocation not given. Specimens were obtained on day 63 following the first vaccine or placebo injection.

The chain carries TRBV18 and TRBJ1-3; D possibly corresponds to TRBD1 (5 bases). This receptor was taken from a person between 18 and 65 years old who received the Ad26.COV2.S COVID-19 vaccine or a placebo. Sample: peripheral blood, taken in a trial of Ad26.COV2.S vaccine versus placebo. The DNA for the CDR3 is TGTGCCAGCTCACCACAGGGAGGGACCGGAAACACCATATATTTT. Amino acid sequence: CASSPQGGTGNTIYF.